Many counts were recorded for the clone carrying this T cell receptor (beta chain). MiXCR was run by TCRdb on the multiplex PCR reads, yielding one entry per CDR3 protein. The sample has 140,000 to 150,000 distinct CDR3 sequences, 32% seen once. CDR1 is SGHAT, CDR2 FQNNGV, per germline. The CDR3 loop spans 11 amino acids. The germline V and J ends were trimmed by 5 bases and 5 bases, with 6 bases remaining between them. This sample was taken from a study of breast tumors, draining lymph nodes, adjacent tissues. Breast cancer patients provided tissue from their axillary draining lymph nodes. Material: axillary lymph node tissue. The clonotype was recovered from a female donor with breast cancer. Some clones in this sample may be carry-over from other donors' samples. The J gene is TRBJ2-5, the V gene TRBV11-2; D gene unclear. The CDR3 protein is CASSAMETQYF. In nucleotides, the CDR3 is TGTGCCAGCAGCGCCATGGAGACCCAGTACTTC.